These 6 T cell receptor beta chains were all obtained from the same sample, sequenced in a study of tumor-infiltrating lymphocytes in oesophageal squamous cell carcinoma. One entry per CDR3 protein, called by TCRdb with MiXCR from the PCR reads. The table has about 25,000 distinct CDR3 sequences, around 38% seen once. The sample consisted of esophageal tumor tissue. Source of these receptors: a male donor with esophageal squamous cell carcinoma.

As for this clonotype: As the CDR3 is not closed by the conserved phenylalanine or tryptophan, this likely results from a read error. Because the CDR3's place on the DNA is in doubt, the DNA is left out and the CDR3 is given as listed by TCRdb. CDR3 region: CASSLNWEETQYFGP. The chain joins TRBV7-2 to TRBJ2-3; the table assigns TRBD2, which was not confirmed against the DNA. The CDR3 totals 15 residues, both ends included. Looked up from germline, CDR1 is SGHTA and CDR2 is FQGNSA.

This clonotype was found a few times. CDR3 bases: TGTGCCAGCAGCCAGGGAGGGGGAAAAGAGACCCAGTACTTC. It specifies CASSQGGGKETQYF. V is TRBV7-3 and J is TRBJ2-5, with TRBD2 as a possible D gene (7 bases). The CDR3 has 14 amino acids. Germline CDR1 SGHTA, CDR2 FQGTGA. V lost 5 bases, J lost 3 bases, and 13 bases lay in between.

In DNA, the CDR3 is TGTGCCAGCAGTGGCGGGACTAGCGGACAAGAGACCCAGTACTTC. Translation: CASSGGTSGQETQYF. The chain is built from TRBV6-6 and TRBJ2-7; 11 bases line up with TRBD2. TRBJ2-5 matches the DNA end more closely, so the J call is doubtful. The CDR3 loop spans 15 amino acids. CDR1 and CDR2 from the germline V gene are MNHNY and SVGAGI (reference sequence).

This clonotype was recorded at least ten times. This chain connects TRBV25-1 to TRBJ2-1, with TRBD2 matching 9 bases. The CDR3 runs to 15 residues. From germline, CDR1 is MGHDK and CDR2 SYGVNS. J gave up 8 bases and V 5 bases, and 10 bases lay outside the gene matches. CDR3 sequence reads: CASSNPGLALDEQFF. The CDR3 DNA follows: TGTGCCAGCAGTAATCCGGGACTAGCTCTCGATGAGCAGTTCTTC. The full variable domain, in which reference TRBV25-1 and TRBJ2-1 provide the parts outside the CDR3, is EADIYQTPRYLVIGTGKKITLECSQTMGHDKMYWYQQDPGMELHLIHYSYGVNSTEKGDLSSESTVSRIRTEHFPLTLESARPSHTSQYLCASSNPGLALDEQFFGPGTRLTVL.

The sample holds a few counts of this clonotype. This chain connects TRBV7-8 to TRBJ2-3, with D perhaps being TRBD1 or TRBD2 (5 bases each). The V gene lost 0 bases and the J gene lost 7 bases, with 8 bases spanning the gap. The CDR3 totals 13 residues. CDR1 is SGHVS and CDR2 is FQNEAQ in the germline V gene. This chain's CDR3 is CASSLAGANTQYF. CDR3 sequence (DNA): TGTGCCAGCAGCTTAGCCGGGGCGAATACGCAGTATTTT.

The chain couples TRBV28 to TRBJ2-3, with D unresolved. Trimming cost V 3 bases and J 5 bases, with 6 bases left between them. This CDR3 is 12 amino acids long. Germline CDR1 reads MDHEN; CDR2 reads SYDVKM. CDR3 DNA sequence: TGTGCCAGCAGTTTTCCGGGAGATACGCAGTATTTT. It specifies CASSFPGDTQYF.